The present T cell receptor beta chain was sequenced within a study of beta chain features in type 1 diabetes. Study at large: Regarding age, gender and cell yields, patients proved similar to healthy donors.

Reverse transcribing all isolated RNA meant expressed TCRB transcripts were sequenced. The repertoire was sequenced with immunoSEQ multiplex PCR; TCRdb's copy has only in-frame clones and lacks some. In the table there are around 290,000 clones, approximately 8.1% of which are singletons. Study-level results: In all four CD4+ subsets, TCRB CDR3 length was significantly, moderately reduced in type 1 diabetes.

This clone has a handful of counts. Antigen: not known. The V gene end was trimmed by 6 bases and the J gene end by 5 bases; junction bases not matched to a gene: 11. Germline CDR1 is SGHTA and CDR2 is FQGNSA. The CDR3 covers 15 residues. It was via CD45RO/CCR7/CD25/CD127/CD95/CD27 that CD4+ naive, central memory, regulatory and stem cell-like memory cells were sorted. The sequenced sample consisted of central memory CD4+ T cells from blood. The origin of this receptor is a woman aged 18-35 years in good health. V is TRBV7-2 and J is TRBJ1-1, with TRBD1 matching 8 bases. The CDR3 protein is CASSVTPDRETEAFF. In DNA form, the CDR3 reads TGTGCCAGCAGTGTTACCCCGGACAGGGAAACTGAAGCTTTCTTT. Full variable domain (remainder filled in from reference TRBV7-2 and TRBJ1-1): GAGVSQSPSNKVTEKGKDVELRCDPISGHTALYWYRQSLGQGLEFLIYFQGNSAPDKSGLPSDRFSAERTGGSVSTLTIQRTQQEDSAVYLCASSVTPDRETEAFFGQGTRLTVV.